The present T cell receptor beta chain was sequenced within a study of T-cell reconstitution after alpha-beta-depleted transplantation in children. Findings and limits, study-wide: At one year after transplant, newly produced T cells mostly accounted for T-cell counts and diversity.

This CDR3 is built from 16 residues. Trimming removed 0 bases at V and 2 bases at J, with 17 bases between. Per germline, CDR1 SQVTM and CDR2 ANQGSEA. Points on this clonotype: Antigen: not known.

During its preparation, the TCRbeta library received unique molecular identifiers. TCRdb used MiXCR to reprocess the PCR reads, holding one entry per CDR3 protein. The table includes about 240,000 distinct CDR3 sequences, about 25% detected once. This clonotype originated in a girl aged 2 to 9 with Fanconi anemia, due to receive a stem cell transplant. Sample: PBMCs, taken before TCRalphabeta/CD19-depleted stem cell transplant. V gene TRBV29-1 combines with J gene TRBJ2-7; weak D call: TRBD1 (5 bases). The DNA of the CDR3 is TGCAGCGTTGAAGAACGGCAGGGTAGAGCCGCCTACGAGCAGTACTTC. Its protein is CSVEERQGRAAYEQYF.